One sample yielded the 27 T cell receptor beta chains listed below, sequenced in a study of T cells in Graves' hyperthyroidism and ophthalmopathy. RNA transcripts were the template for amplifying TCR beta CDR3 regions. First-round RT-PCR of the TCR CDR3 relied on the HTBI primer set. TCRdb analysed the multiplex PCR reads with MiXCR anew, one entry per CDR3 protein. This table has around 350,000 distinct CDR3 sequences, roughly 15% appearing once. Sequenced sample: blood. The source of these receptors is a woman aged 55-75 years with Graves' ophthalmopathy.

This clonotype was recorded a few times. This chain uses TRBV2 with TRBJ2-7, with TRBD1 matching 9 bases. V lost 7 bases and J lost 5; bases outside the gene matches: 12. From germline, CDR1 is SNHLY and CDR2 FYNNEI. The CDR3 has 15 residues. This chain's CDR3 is CASMQPTGGLHEQYF. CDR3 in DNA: TGTGCCAGCATGCAGCCGACAGGGGGTCTCCACGAGCAGTACTTC. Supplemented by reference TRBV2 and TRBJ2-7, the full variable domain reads EPEVTQTPSHQVTQMGQEVILRCVPISNHLYFYWYRQILGQKVEFLVSFYNNEISEKSEIFDDQFSVERPDGSNFTLKIRSTKLEDSAMYFCASMQPTGGLHEQYFGPGTRLTVT.

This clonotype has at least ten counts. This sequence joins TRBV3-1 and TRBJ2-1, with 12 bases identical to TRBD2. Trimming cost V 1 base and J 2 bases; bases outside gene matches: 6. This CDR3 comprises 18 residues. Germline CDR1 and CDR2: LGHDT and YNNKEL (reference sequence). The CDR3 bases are TGTGCCAGCAGCCAAGTGTTCCTAGCGGGAGGGGCCTACAATGAGCAGTTCTTC. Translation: CASSQVFLAGGAYNEQFF.

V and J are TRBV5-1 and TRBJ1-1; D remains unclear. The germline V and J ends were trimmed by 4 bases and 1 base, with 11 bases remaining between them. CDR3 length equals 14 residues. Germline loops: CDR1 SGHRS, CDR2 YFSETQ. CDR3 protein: CASSSILGNTEAFF. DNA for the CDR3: TGCGCCAGCAGCAGTATCCTGGGGAACACTGAAGCTTTCTTT.

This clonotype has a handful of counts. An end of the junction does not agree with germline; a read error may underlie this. This CDR3 reads CASSLASPYNPPLHF. The CDR3 nucleotides are TGTGCCAGCAGCTTAGCGTCCCCGTATAATCCACCCCTCCACTTT. The V gene is TRBV7-2, the J gene TRBJ1-6, with D hard to call. This CDR3 is built from 15 residues. Germline values: CDR1 SGHTA, CDR2 FQGNSA.

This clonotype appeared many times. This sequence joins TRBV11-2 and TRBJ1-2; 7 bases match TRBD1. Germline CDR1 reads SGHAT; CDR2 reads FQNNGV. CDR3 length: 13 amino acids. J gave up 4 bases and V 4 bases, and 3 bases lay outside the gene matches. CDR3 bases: TGTGCCAGCAGCTCTGACAGGGCCTATGGCTACACCTTC. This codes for CASSSDRAYGYTF.

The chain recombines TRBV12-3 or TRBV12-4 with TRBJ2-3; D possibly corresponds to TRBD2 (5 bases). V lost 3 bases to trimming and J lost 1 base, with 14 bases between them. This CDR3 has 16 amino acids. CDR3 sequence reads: CASSFEGGLRTDTQYF. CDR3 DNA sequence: TGTGCCAGCAGTTTCGAGGGCGGCCTACGCACAGATACGCAGTATTTT.

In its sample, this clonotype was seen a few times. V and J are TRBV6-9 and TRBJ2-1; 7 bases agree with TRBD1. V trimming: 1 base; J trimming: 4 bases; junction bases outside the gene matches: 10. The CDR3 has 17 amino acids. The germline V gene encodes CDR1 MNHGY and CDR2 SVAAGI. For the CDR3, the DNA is TGTGCCAGCAGTTATTACTCGTCACCGGGACAGTACAATGAGCAGTTCTTC. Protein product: CASSYYSSPGQYNEQFF.

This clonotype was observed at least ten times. CDR3 loop: CSVGGQNSPLHF. The CDR3 DNA sequence: TGCAGTGTAGGGGGCCAAAATTCACCCCTCCACTTT. The rearrangement links TRBV20-1 to TRBJ1-6; 7 bases fit TRBD1. Germline CDR1 is DFQATT and CDR2 is SNEGSKA (reference sequence). With 7 bases clipped from V and 7 bases from J, the junction kept 4 bases outside the gene matches. The CDR3 runs to 12 residues.

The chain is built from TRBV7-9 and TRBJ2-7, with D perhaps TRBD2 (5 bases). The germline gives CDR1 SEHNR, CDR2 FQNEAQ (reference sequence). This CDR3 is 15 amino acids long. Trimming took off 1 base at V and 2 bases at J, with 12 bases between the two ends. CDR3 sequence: CASSLGAGSAYEQYF. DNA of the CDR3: TGTGCCAGCAGCTTAGGTGCGGGTAGCGCCTACGAGCAGTACTTC.

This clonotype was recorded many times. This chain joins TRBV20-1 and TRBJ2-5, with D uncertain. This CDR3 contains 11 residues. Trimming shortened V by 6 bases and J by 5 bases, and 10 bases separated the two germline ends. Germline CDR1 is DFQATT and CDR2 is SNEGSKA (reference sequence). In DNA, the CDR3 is TGCAGTGCCCCAATACAGGAGACCCAGTACTTC. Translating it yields CSAPIQETQYF.

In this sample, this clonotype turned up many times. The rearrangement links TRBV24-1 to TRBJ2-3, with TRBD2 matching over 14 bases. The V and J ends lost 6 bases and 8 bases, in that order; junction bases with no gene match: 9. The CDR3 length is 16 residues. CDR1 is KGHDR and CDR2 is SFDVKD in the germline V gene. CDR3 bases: TGTGCCACCAGTAGCGGACTAGCGGGAGGAATTGGTACGCAGTATTTT. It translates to CATSSGLAGGIGTQYF.

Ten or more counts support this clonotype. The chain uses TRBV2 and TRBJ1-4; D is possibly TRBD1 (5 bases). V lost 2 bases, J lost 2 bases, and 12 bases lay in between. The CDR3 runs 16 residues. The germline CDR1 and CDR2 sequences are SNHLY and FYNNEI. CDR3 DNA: TGTGCCAGCAGTGAACTTGGGGCAGCCACTAATGAAAAACTGTTTTTT. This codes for CASSELGAATNEKLFF.

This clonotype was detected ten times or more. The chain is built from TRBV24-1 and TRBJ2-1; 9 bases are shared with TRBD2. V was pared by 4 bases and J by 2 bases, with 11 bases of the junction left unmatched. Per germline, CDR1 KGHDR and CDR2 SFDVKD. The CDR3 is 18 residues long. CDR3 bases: TGTGCCACCAGTGAAGCTGTTAGCGGGAGTTTCCCCTACAATGAGCAGTTCTTC. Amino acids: CATSEAVSGSFPYNEQFF.

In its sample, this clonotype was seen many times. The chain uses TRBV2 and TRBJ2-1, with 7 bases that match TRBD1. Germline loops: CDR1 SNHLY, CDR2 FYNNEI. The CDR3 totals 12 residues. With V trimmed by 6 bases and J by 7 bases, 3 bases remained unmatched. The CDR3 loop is CASRTGINEQFF. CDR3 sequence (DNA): TGTGCCAGCAGGACAGGGATAAATGAGCAGTTCTTC.

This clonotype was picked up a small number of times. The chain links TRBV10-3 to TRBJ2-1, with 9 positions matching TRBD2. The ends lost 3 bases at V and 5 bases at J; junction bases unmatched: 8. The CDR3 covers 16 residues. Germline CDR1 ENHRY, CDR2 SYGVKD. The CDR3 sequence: CAISDLTSGLNNEQFF. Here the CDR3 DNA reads TGTGCCATCAGTGACCTCACTAGCGGGCTTAACAATGAGCAGTTCTTC.

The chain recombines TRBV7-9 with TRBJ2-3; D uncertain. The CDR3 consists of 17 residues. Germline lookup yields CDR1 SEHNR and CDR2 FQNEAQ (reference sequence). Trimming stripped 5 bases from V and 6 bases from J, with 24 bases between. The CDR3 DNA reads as TGTGCCAGCAGCCCCTCCCACTGGGATGCTCGGGTGGATACGCAGTATTTT. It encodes CASSPSHWDARVDTQYF.

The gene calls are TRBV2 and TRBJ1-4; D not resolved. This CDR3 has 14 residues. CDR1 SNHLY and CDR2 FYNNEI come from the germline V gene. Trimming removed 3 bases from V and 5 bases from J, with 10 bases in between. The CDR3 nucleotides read TGTGCCAGCAGTGACAGCGCCTTAAATGAAAAACTGTTTTTT. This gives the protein CASSDSALNEKLFF.

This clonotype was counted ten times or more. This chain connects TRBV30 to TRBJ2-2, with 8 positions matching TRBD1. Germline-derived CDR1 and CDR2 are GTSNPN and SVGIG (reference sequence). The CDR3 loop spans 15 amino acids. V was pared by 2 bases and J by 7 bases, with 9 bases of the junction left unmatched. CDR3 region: CAWSFGRGQIGELFF. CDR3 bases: TGTGCCTGGAGTTTCGGCAGGGGGCAAATCGGGGAGCTGTTTTTT.

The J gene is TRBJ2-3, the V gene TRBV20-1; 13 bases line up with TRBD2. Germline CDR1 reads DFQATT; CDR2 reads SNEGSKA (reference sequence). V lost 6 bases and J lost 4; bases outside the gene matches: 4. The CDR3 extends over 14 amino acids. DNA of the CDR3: TGCAGTGCAATCGGACTAGCGGGAGCAGATACGCAGTATTTT. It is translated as CSAIGLAGADTQYF.

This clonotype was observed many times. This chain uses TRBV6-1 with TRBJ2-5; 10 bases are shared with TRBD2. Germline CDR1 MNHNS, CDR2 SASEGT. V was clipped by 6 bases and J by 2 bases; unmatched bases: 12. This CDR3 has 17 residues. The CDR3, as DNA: TGTGCCAGCAGAGTACCCATAGCGGGAGGCGGGCAAGAGACCCAGTACTTC. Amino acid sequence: CASRVPIAGGGQETQYF.

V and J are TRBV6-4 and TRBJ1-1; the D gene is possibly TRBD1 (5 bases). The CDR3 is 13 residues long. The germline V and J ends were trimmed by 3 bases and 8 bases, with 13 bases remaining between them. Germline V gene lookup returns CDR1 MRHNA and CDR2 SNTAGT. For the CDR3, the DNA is TGTGCCAGCAGTGATAATCTCGGGACCGAAGCTTTCTTT. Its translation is CASSDNLGTEAFF.

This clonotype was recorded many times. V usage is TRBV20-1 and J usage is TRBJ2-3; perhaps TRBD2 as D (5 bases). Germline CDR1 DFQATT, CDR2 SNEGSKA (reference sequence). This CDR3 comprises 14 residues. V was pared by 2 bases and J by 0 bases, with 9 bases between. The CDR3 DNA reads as TGCAGTGCTAGATTTTCGGGAAGCACAGATACGCAGTATTTT. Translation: CSARFSGSTDTQYF.

The CDR3 DNA reads TGCGCCAGCAGCCAAGACCCCAGCCGTACTGAAGCTTTCTTT. Translation: CASSQDPSRTEAFF. This sequence joins TRBV4-1 and TRBJ1-1; D not resolved. Trimming took off 0 bases at V and 5 bases at J, with 10 bases between the two ends. Germline V gene lookup returns CDR1 MGHRA and CDR2 YSYEKL. The length of the CDR3 is 14 residues.

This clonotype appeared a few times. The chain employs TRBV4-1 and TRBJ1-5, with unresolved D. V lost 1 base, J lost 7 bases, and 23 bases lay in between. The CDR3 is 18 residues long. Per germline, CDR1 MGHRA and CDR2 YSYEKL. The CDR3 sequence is CASSQGILAGRLIQPQHF. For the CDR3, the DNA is TGCGCCAGCAGCCAAGGGATTTTAGCCGGGAGGTTGATACAGCCCCAGCATTTT.

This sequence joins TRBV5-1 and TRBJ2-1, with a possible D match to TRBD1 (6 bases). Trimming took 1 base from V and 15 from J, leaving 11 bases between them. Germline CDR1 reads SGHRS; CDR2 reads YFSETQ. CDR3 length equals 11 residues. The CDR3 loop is CASSLSGDAFF. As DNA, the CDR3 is TGCGCCAGCAGCTTGTCAGGGGATGCGTTCTTC.

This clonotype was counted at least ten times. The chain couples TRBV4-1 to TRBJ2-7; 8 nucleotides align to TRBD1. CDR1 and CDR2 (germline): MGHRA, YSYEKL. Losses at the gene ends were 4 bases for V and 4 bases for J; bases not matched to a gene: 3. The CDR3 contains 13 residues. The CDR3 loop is CASSRDRQYEQYF. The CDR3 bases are TGCGCCAGCAGCCGGGACAGGCAATACGAGCAGTACTTC.

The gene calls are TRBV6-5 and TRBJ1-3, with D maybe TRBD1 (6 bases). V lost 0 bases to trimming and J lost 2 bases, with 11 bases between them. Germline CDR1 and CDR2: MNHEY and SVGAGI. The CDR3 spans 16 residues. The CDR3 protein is CASSYSWGLPGNTIYF. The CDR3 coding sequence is TGTGCCAGCAGTTACTCGTGGGGGCTGCCTGGAAACACCATATATTTT.